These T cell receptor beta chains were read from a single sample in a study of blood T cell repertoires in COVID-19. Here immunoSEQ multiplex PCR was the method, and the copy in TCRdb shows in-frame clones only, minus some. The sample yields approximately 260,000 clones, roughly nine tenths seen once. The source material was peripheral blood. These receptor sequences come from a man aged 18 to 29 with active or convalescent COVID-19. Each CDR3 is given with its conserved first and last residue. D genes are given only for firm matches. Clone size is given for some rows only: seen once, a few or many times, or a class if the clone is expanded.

CASSSRLGELFF | TGTGCCAGCAGCTCCCGACTAGGGGAGCTGTTTTTT | . | . | TRBJ2-2 | TRBV9
CASSRTVLNTEAFF | TGTGCCAGCAGTCGGACAGTGCTGAACACTGAAGCTTTCTTT | few | . | TRBJ1-1 | TRBV2
CASSIQGGGNQPQHF | TGCGCCAGCAGCATACAGGGTGGCGGGAATCAGCCCCAGCATTTT | . | . | TRBJ1-5 | TRBV5-1
CASSLRDYGYTF | TGTGCCAGCAGTTTACGGGACTATGGCTACACCTTC | . | . | TRBJ1-2 | TRBV28
CASMQGGYSNQPQHF | TGTGCCAGCATGCAGGGGGGCTATAGCAATCAGCCCCAGCATTTT | . | TRBD1 | TRBJ1-5 | TRBV6-4
CASVLQGGKGYTF | TGTGCCAGCGTCCTACAGGGTGGTAAGGGCTACACCTTC | . | . | TRBJ1-2 | TRBV6-6
CASSPRGGNTGELFF | TGTGCCAGCAGTCCTAGGGGGGGGAACACCGGGGAGCTGTTTTTT | . | . | TRBJ2-2 | TRBV28
CASSFGGGTGIHEQYF | TGTGCCAGCAGTTTTGGGGGGGGGACAGGAATCCACGAGCAGTACTTC | once | . | TRBJ2-7 | TRBV28
CSAPRTDTQYF | TGCAGTGCCCCTCGCACAGATACGCAGTATTTT | . | . | TRBJ2-3 | TRBV20-1
CAWSTKSGLSYEQYF | TGTGCCTGGAGCACCAAAAGCGGGCTCTCCTACGAGCAGTACTTC | . | . | TRBJ2-7 | TRBV30
CATSRARVAGNTIYF | TGTGCCACCAGCAGAGCTAGGGTAGCGGGAAACACCATATATTTT | . | . | TRBJ1-3 | TRBV15
CASRGMLNTEAFF | TGTGCCAGCCGAGGAATGCTGAACACTGAAGCTTTCTTT | . | . | TRBJ1-1 | TRBV27
CASSFMGFTGEKLFF | TGTGCCAGCTCCTTCATGGGGTTCACGGGGGAAAAACTGTTTTTT | once | . | TRBJ1-4 | TRBV7-9
CASSTDGSNYGYTF | TGTGCCAGCAGCACAGATGGGTCGAACTATGGCTACACCTTC | . | . | TRBJ1-2 | TRBV9
CAIDRAFREQYF | TGTGCTATTGACAGGGCTTTTAGGGAGCAGTACTTC | . | TRBD1 | TRBJ2-7 | TRBV12-5
CASSQEGPVTDTQYF | TGTGCCAGCAGCCAAGAGGGGCCAGTCACAGATACGCAGTATTTT | . | . | TRBJ2-3 | TRBV3-1/TRBV3-2
CASSWAGQKETQYF | TGTGCCAGCAGCTGGGCGGGACAGAAAGAGACCCAGTACTTC | . | . | TRBJ2-5 | TRBV5-6
CASSPASGYNTGELFF | TGTGCCAGCAGCCCCGCTAGCGGTTACAACACCGGGGAGCTGTTTTTT | . | TRBD2 | TRBJ2-2 | TRBV3-1/TRBV3-2
CASNRGQNTDTQYF | TGTGCCAGTAACCGAGGACAGAACACAGATACGCAGTATTTT | once | . | TRBJ2-3 | TRBV19
CASSDGTHYNEQFF | TGTGCCAGCAGTGATGGGACACATTACAATGAGCAGTTCTTC | . | . | TRBJ2-1 | TRBV6-1
CASSLVGGDEQYF | TGTGCCAGCAGCTTGGTGGGCGGGGACGAGCAGTACTTC | . | . | TRBJ2-7 | TRBV5-6
CASSRTGNEQFF | TGTGCCAGCAGCCGGACTGGCAATGAGCAGTTCTTC | . | . | TRBJ2-1 | TRBV7-9
CASSPVQAKNTEAFF | TGCGCCAGCAGCCCGGTTCAGGCCAAGAACACTGAAGCTTTCTTT | . | . | TRBJ1-1 | TRBV4-1
CAGGLRAQYF | TGTGCCGGGGGCCTGCGGGCCCAGTACTTC | . | . | TRBJ2-5 | TRBV7-9
CASSLETTMDEQFF | TGTGCCAGCAGCTTGGAGACTACTATGGATGAGCAGTTCTTC | . | . | TRBJ2-1 | TRBV7-9
CASSLAGPEQYF | TGCGCCAGCTCCTTGGCAGGGCCCGAGCAGTACTTC | . | . | TRBJ2-7 | TRBV5-1
CASSFGAVNQPQHF | TGTGCCAGTAGTTTTGGGGCAGTGAATCAGCCCCAGCATTTT | . | . | TRBJ1-5 | TRBV19
CASSYTGGDNTEAFF | TGTGCCAGCAGTTACACAGGGGGTGACAACACTGAAGCTTTCTTT | . | TRBD1 | TRBJ1-1 | TRBV6-6
CASSYSGGTYQETQYF | TGCGCCAGCAGCTATAGCGGGGGGACGTACCAAGAGACCCAGTACTTC | . | TRBD2 | TRBJ2-5 | TRBV5-1
CASSSQGATEAFF | TGTGCCAGCAGTTCCCAGGGGGCCACTGAAGCTTTCTTT | . | TRBD1 | TRBJ1-1 | TRBV27
CASSLGQNGEQYF | TGCGCCAGCAGCCTGGGACAGAATGGCGAGCAGTACTTC | . | TRBD1 | TRBJ2-7 | TRBV5-1
CASIYRAEAFF | TGTGCCAGCATCTACAGGGCTGAAGCTTTCTTT | . | . | TRBJ1-1 | TRBV2
CASSAGDKAFF | TGTGCCAGCAGCGCGGGGGATAAAGCTTTCTTT | . | . | TRBJ1-1 | TRBV9
CASRTLAGGTDTQYF | TGTGCCAGCAGAACGTTAGCGGGAGGGACAGATACGCAGTATTTT | . | TRBD2 | TRBJ2-3 | TRBV6-5
CASSFRATGELFF | TGTGCCAGCAGCTTCAGGGCCACCGGGGAGCTGTTTTTT | once | . | TRBJ2-2 | TRBV5-8
CATSDPGLAAGELFF | TGTGCCACCAGTGACCCCGGACTAGCTGCGGGGGAGCTGTTTTTT | . | TRBD2 | TRBJ2-2 | TRBV24-1
CASSYRGTWYQETQYF | TGTGCCAGCAGCTATAGGGGGACCTGGTACCAAGAGACCCAGTACTTC | few | . | TRBJ2-5 | TRBV5-4
CASSPQTGTQYF | TGTGCCAGCAGCCCTCAGACAGGGACCCAGTACTTC | . | . | TRBJ2-5 | TRBV3-1/TRBV3-2
CASRSTGLRPREMQQPQHF | TGTGCCAGCAGAAGCACCGGACTACGCCCACGCGAAATGCAACAGCCCCAGCATTTT | . | . | TRBJ1-5 | TRBV27
CASSVQSGIQETQYF | TGTGCCAGCAGCGTACAGTCAGGGATCCAAGAGACCCAGTACTTC | . | . | TRBJ2-5 | TRBV7-9
CASSYPPGRAGETQYF | TGTGCCAGCAGCTACCCTCCGGGGAGGGCGGGAGAGACCCAGTACTTC | . | TRBD2 | TRBJ2-5 | TRBV5-6
CASSGARRGRQETQYF | TGTGCCAGCAGCGGGGCCCGGCGGGGGAGACAAGAGACCCAGTACTTC | once | TRBD2 | TRBJ2-5 | TRBV14
CASRGDSITEAFF | TGTGCCAGCAGGGGGGACAGTATTACTGAAGCTTTCTTT | . | TRBD1 | TRBJ1-1 | TRBV12-3/TRBV12-4
CASSQDRGLAKNIQYF | TGCGCCAGCAGCCAAGACAGGGGTCTAGCCAAAAACATTCAGTACTTC | . | . | TRBJ2-4 | TRBV4-1
CASSERQATGGYTF | TGTGCCAGCAGTGAACGGCAAGCAACAGGAGGCTACACCTTC | . | . | TRBJ1-2 | TRBV6-1
CASTQKGGARQYF | TGTGCCAGTACTCAAAAGGGGGGGGCACGGCAGTATTTT | . | . | TRBJ2-3 | TRBV19
CASSIGQGSGEQFF | TGCGCCAGCAGCATAGGACAGGGGTCGGGTGAGCAGTTCTTC | . | TRBD1 | TRBJ2-1 | TRBV5-1
CASSFGGGETYEQYF | TGTGCCAGCAGCTTTGGCGGGGGGGAGACCTACGAGCAGTACTTC | . | TRBD2 | TRBJ2-7 | TRBV11-2
CASSLAGNEQYF | TGTGCCAGCAGTTTGGCGGGGAACGAGCAGTACTTC | . | . | TRBJ2-7 | TRBV12-3/TRBV12-4
CATSVSGHSYNEQFF | TGTGCCACCAGTGTTAGCGGGCACTCCTACAATGAGCAGTTCTTC | . | TRBD2 | TRBJ2-1 | TRBV24-1
CATSDSRTGNNEQFF | TGTGCCACCAGTGATTCCAGGACAGGAAACAATGAGCAGTTCTTC | . | TRBD1 | TRBJ2-1 | TRBV24-1
CASSQASEQYF | TGTGCCAGCAGCCAAGCGTCAGAGCAGTATTTT | . | . | TRBJ2-3 | TRBV3-1/TRBV3-2
CASSYRGQGKGSPLHF | TGTGCCAGCAGTTACAGGGGACAGGGAAAGGGTTCACCCCTCCACTTT | once | TRBD1 | TRBJ1-6 | TRBV6-5
CASSLYGQYEKTQYF | TGTGCCAGCAGTTTGTACGGACAGTACGAAAAGACCCAGTACTTC | . | . | TRBJ2-5 | TRBV28
CASRPPGNTEAFF | TGTGCCAGCAGGCCCCCCGGGAACACTGAAGCTTTCTTT | . | . | TRBJ1-1 | TRBV6-5
CASSQGPGIYEQYF | TGTGCCAGCAGCCAAGGCCCAGGAATCTACGAGCAGTACTTC | . | . | TRBJ2-7 | TRBV3-1/TRBV3-2
CATKTAGNTIYF | TGTGCCACCAAGACAGCTGGAAACACCATATATTTT | . | . | TRBJ1-3 | TRBV24-1
CSVGDRGQSPLHF | TGCAGCGTTGGGGACAGGGGGCAGTCACCCCTCCACTTT | few | TRBD1 | TRBJ1-6 | TRBV29-1
CASSWKGIDTQYF | TGTGCCAGCAGCTGGAAGGGGATAGATACGCAGTATTTT | . | . | TRBJ2-3 | TRBV5-6
CASSLARHGYTF | TGTGCCAGCAGCTTGGCCCGTCATGGCTACACCTTC | once | . | TRBJ1-2 | TRBV7-2